This entry lists 16 T cell receptor beta chains sequenced from one sample in a study of cytomegalovirus exposure and HLA in healthy donors. The PCR was carried out with 60 Vbeta primers and 13 Jbeta primers. The protocol was immunoSEQ multiplex PCR, while the TCRdb copy is restricted to in-frame clones and leaves out a portion. The sample consists of roughly 180,000 clones, 8.5% to 10% of them appearing once. What was sequenced was PBMCs. These receptors were taken from a woman aged 30 to 39 in good health and CMV-seropositive.

This clone was observed a handful of times. V usage is TRBV6-5 and J usage is TRBJ2-2, with 7 bases aligning to TRBD1. Germline V gene lookup returns CDR1 MNHEY and CDR2 SVGAGI. Germline trimming cut 7 bases from V and 6 bases from J; bases unmatched to any gene: 5. The length of the CDR3 is 13 residues. CDR3 loop: CASTGGVPGELFF. The CDR3 bases are TGTGCCAGCACAGGGGGAGTGCCCGGGGAGCTGTTTTTT.

The chain is built from TRBV6-1 and TRBJ1-1, with D perhaps matching TRBD1 (5 bases). With 7 bases removed from V and 1 base from J, the gap between germline ends came to 13 bases. Per the germline V gene, CDR1 is MNHNS and CDR2 is SASEGT. The CDR3 has 14 amino acids. The CDR3 is CASTPITGNTEAFF. The CDR3 DNA sequence: TGTGCCAGCACCCCGATTACAGGGAACACTGAAGCTTTCTTT.

The rearrangement links TRBV6-6 to TRBJ2-7; a possible D gene is TRBD1 (6 bases). Germline values: CDR1 MNHNY, CDR2 SVGAGI (reference sequence). This CDR3 spans 14 amino acids. Trimming took off 5 bases at V and 0 bases at J, with 11 bases between the two ends. CDR3 sequence (DNA): TGTGCCAGCAGTCTAGGGGGTCGCTCCTACGAGCAGTACTTC. Its protein is CASSLGGRSYEQYF.

This clone was seen a handful of times. This chain connects TRBV13 to TRBJ1-5; 9 bases match TRBD1. The CDR3 extends over 16 amino acids. The germline V gene has CDR1 PRHDT and CDR2 FYEKMQ (reference sequence). V trimming: 4 bases; J trimming: 6 bases; junction bases outside the gene matches: 10. The CDR3 region has the DNA TGTGCCAGCAGCTCCTCGACAGGGGGGCGACGTCAGCCCCAGCATTTT. Translating it yields CASSSSTGGRRQPQHF.

This clone has a handful of counts. The V gene is TRBV6-5, the J gene TRBJ2-1; D ambiguous. The CDR3 runs to 14 residues. Germline V gene sequence: CDR1 MNHEY, CDR2 SVGAGI. Deletions cut 0 bases from V and 3 bases from J, with 6 bases between. In DNA form, the CDR3 reads TGTGCCAGCAGTTACTCGGCTAGCTACAATGAGCAGTTCTTC. This sequence encodes CASSYSASYNEQFF.

This clone was counted a few times. The V gene is TRBV30, the J gene TRBJ2-5; perhaps TRBD2 as D (5 bases). The CDR3 spans 11 residues. The ends were cut back, 3 bases at V and 13 bases at J, with 15 bases in the middle. Per the germline V gene, CDR1 is GTSNPN and CDR2 is SVGIG (reference sequence). The CDR3 spells CAWRGAGSLYF. In DNA, the CDR3 is TGTGCCTGGAGGGGAGCCGGGTCTCTGTACTTC.

This sequence joins TRBV19 and TRBJ1-3, with D unclear. V was shortened by 2 bases and J by 3 bases, with 8 bases between the two germline ends. Per the germline V gene, CDR1 is LNHDA and CDR2 is SQIVND (reference sequence). The CDR3 spans 14 residues. CDR3 bases: TGTGCCAGTAGTATATCCGACTATGGAAACACCATATATTTT. Translated: CASSISDYGNTIYF.

V gene TRBV25-1 combines with J gene TRBJ2-7; 9 bases match TRBD2. The V and J ends lost 6 bases and 5 bases, in that order; junction bases with no gene match: 8. This CDR3 is built from 14 residues. Germline V gene data show CDR1 as MGHDK and CDR2 as SYGVNS. Here the CDR3 DNA reads TGTGCCAGCAGCCGGCGGGGGGGCAGCCACGAGCAGTACTTC. Its protein product is CASSRRGGSHEQYF.

V usage is TRBV5-4 and J usage is TRBJ2-5, with 8 bases lining up with TRBD2. The better agreement between TRBJ2-7 and the DNA end casts doubt on the J call. CDR3 length: 13 amino acids. CDR1 is SGHNT and CDR2 is YYREEE in the germline V gene (reference sequence). Here the CDR3 DNA reads TGTGCCAGCGCAAATCGGGAGGGGTACGAGCAGTACTTC. Translated: CASANREGYEQYF.

Only a few counts were recorded for this clone. The chain has TRBV5-1 and TRBJ2-1; D not certain. CDR1 and CDR2 from the germline V gene are SGHRS and YFSETQ. Trimming shortened V by 1 base and J by 3 bases, and 8 bases separated the two germline ends. This CDR3 contains 14 residues. This CDR3 is CASSLNYFYNEQFF. CDR3 in DNA: TGCGCCAGCAGCTTGAATTACTTCTACAATGAGCAGTTCTTC.

This clone appeared a few times. The chain carries TRBV5-1 and TRBJ2-7; tentative D call: TRBD1 (6 bases). With 4 bases removed from V and 8 bases from J, the gap between germline ends came to 25 bases. This CDR3 comprises 16 residues. CDR1 and CDR2 (germline): SGHRS, YFSETQ. The CDR3 DNA reads TGCGCCAGCAGCCAGAGTGGATCGGGACAATTGTACAAGCAGTACTTC. Its translation: CASSQSGSGQLYKQYF.

This clone has just a few counts. The genes are TRBV11-1 and TRBJ1-1; D might be TRBD1 (5 bases). V gave up 3 bases and J gave up 1 base, with 9 bases separating them. The CDR3 covers 14 residues. Germline V gene data show CDR1 as SGHAT and CDR2 as FQDESV (reference sequence). CDR3 bases: TGTGCCAGCAGCTTGCAGGGTTCGAACACTGAAGCTTTCTTT. It codes for CASSLQGSNTEAFF.

This chain connects TRBV10-1 to TRBJ2-2; 9 bases are shared with TRBD1. This CDR3 is 16 amino acids long. The germline V gene has CDR1 WNHNN and CDR2 SYGVQD (reference sequence). The ends lost 7 bases at V and 5 bases at J; junction bases unmatched: 11. The CDR3 reads CASMSSGQGRTGELFF. CDR3 bases: TGCGCCAGCATGTCGTCAGGACAGGGGCGAACCGGGGAGCTGTTTTTT.

The rearrangement joins TRBV25-1 to TRBJ1-2, with D perhaps TRBD1 (6 bases). Per germline, CDR1 MGHDK and CDR2 SYGVNS. The V end lost 7 bases, the J end lost 2 bases, and 11 bases lay between the germline ends. The CDR3 contains 13 residues. The CDR3: CASTTTGNYGYTF. The CDR3 nucleotides are TGTGCCAGCACAACGACAGGCAACTATGGCTACACCTTC.

The rearrangement uses TRBV6-1 and TRBJ2-1; possibly TRBD2 for D (6 bases). The CDR3 sequence is 15 residues long. Trimming removed 8 bases from V and 2 bases from J, with 16 bases in between. Germline assignment: CDR1 MNHNS and CDR2 SASEGT. The CDR3 nucleotides are TGTGCCAGCCTCCTTAGGGCTAGCGCCTACAATGAGCAGTTCTTC. It specifies CASLLRASAYNEQFF.

This clone was detected only a few times. This chain links TRBV5-1 with TRBJ2-3; D may be TRBD2 (5 bases). CDR1 is SGHRS, CDR2 YFSETQ, per germline. V was trimmed by 7 bases and J by 5 bases, leaving 11 bases between them. The CDR3 length is 12 residues. The CDR3 DNA reads TGCGCCAGCTGTGTAGAGGGAGATACGCAGTATTTT. Amino acids: CASCVEGDTQYF. The entire variable domain, with the rest obtained from reference TRBV5-1 and TRBJ2-3, is as follows: KAGVTQTPRYLIKTRGQQVTLSCSPISGHRSVSWYQQTPGQGLQFLFEYFSETQRNKGNFPGRFSGRQFSNSRSEMNVSTLELGDSALYLCASCVEGDTQYFGPGTRLTVL.